The TCR beta chain under discussion was sequenced for a study of post-analysis software for immune sequencing data. Study-wide background: Included courses were relapsing-remitting and secondary progressive multiple sclerosis; progressive-relapsing multiple sclerosis was also included. General observations from the study: Controls had lower frequencies than patients of about 5 TRBV segments, which included TRBV5-6, TRBV5-1 and TRBV20-1.

V lost 2 bases, J lost 3 bases, and 12 bases stayed unmatched. This CDR3 comprises 19 residues. Germline CDR1 MNHEY, CDR2 SVGEGT. A remark on this clonotype: The antigen is unknown.

Researchers reported that TCR beta cDNA libraries carried unique molecular identifiers. TCRdb processed the PCR reads anew with MiXCR; each CDR3 protein has one entry. The profile shows approximately 690,000 distinct CDR3 sequences, approximately 59% of them singletons. The clonotype was recovered from a girl between 2 and 10 years old with multiple sclerosis. The gene calls are TRBV6-2 or TRBV6-3 and TRBJ2-1, with 11 bases aligning to TRBD2. The sample consisted of blood. CDR3 in DNA: TGTGCCAGCAGTTACCCCGACCCCACTAGCGGGGGTTACTACAATGAGCAGTTCTTC. Protein sequence: CASSYPDPTSGGYYNEQFF.